A selection of T cell receptor beta chains follows, all from one sample in a study of cytomegalovirus exposure and HLA in healthy donors. The table came from immunoSEQ multiplex PCR; TCRdb's copy has only in-frame clones and leaves some out. The table shows more than 80,000 clones, with under 80% occurring only once. The sequencing input was PBMCs. The source is a woman aged 45-65 years in good health and CMV-seropositive. The CDR3 runs from the conserved cysteine through the conserved F or W. D genes are given only for firm matches. Size is stated for part of the rows, as once, few or many counts, or as a class when the clone is expanded.

TRBV5-1	TRBJ1-1	15	NA	NA	CASSLEGGRRTEAFF	TGCGCCAGCAGCTTGGAAGGGGGTAGACGCACTGAAGCTTTCTTT
TRBV4-1	TRBJ2-7	16	NA	many	CASSQDSNGGPYEQYF	TGCGCCAGCAGCCAAGATTCTAACGGGGGGCCCTACGAGCAGTACTTC
TRBV18	TRBJ1-4	16	NA	NA	CASSPEVASLSYKLFF	TGTGCCAGCTCACCAGAGGTGGCCAGCCTCTCATATAAACTGTTTTTT
TRBV7-9	TRBJ1-6	14	NA	NA	CASSLTGDNSPLHF	TGTGCCAGCAGCTTAACTGGTGATAATTCACCCCTCCACTTT
TRBV5-1	TRBJ1-2	13	NA	NA	CASSLADGGGYTF	TGCGCCAGCAGCTTGGCAGACGGCGGCGGCTACACCTTC
TRBV10-3	TRBJ1-1	14	TRBD1	NA	CAIRTGNMNTEAFF	TGTGCCATCAGGACAGGGAACATGAACACTGAAGCTTTCTTT
TRBV6-5	TRBJ1-2	14	NA	NA	CASSHPGGLYGYTF	TGTGCCAGCAGTCACCCCGGGGGACTTTATGGCTACACCTTC
TRBV5-1	TRBJ1-6	15	TRBD1	NA	CASSSDRGRVSPLHF	TGCGCCAGCAGCTCCGACAGGGGGCGAGTTTCACCCCTCCACTTT
TRBV15	TRBJ2-1	16	NA	NA	CATSRDTAWANNEQFF	TGTGCCACCAGCAGAGACACAGCCTGGGCTAACAATGAGCAGTTCTTC
TRBV6-6	TRBJ2-3	16	NA	NA	CASSYSFGTFTDTQYF	TGTGCCAGCAGTTACTCCTTCGGTACCTTCACAGATACGCAGTATTTT
TRBV2	TRBJ1-6	15	NA	NA	CASRPPGRGFSPLHF	TGTGCCAGCAGACCCCCAGGCAGGGGCTTTTCACCCCTCCACTTT
TRBV5-6	TRBJ1-2	12	NA	NA	CASSSVPDPEFF	TGTGCCAGCAGTTCTGTCCCAGACCCGGAGTTCTTC
TRBV9	TRBJ2-7	16	TRBD2	NA	CASSVGGGGLRAEQYF	TGTGCCAGCAGCGTCGGGGGCGGGGGGCTAAGGGCCGAGCAGTACTTC
TRBV7-2	TRBJ2-1	16	TRBD2	NA	CASSLSGTISYNEQFF	TGTGCCAGCAGCTTATCTGGGACTATCTCCTACAATGAGCAGTTCTTC
TRBV11-3	TRBJ1-3	14	NA	NA	CASSAGMSGNTIYF	TGTGCCAGCAGCGCCGGGATGTCTGGAAACACCATATATTTT
TRBV4-1	TRBJ2-5	16	TRBD2	NA	CASSQDVPGGRKTQYF	TGCGCCAGCAGCCAAGACGTCCCGGGGGGGCGGAAGACCCAGTACTTC
TRBV7-9	TRBJ2-1	16	NA	NA	CASSLASRALANEQFF	TGTGCCAGCAGCTTAGCCTCGAGGGCCCTTGCGAATGAGCAGTTCTTC
TRBV19	TRBJ1-3	13	NA	NA	CASTLISGNTIYF	TGTGCCAGTACCTTAATCTCTGGAAACACCATATATTTT
TRBV10-3	TRBJ2-1	14	TRBD1	NA	CASHTGTGYNEQFF	TGTGCCAGCCATACCGGGACAGGCTACAATGAGCAGTTCTTC
TRBV5-1	TRBJ2-1	18	TRBD2	NA	CASSLTFSGPSSYNEQFF	TGCGCCAGCAGCTTGACCTTTAGCGGGCCTAGCTCCTACAATGAGCAGTTCTTC
TRBV5-1	TRBJ1-1	14	TRBD1	NA	CASSWGQGGTEAFF	TGCGCCAGCAGCTGGGGACAGGGGGGAACTGAAGCTTTCTTT
TRBV30	TRBJ1-6	12	NA	few	CAWSPDNSPLHF	TGTGCCTGGAGTCCAGATAATTCACCCCTCCACTTT
TRBV2	TRBJ1-4	13	NA	few	CASRELSGEKLFF	TGTGCCAGCAGGGAACTTTCGGGAGAAAAACTGTTTTTT
TRBV2	TRBJ1-5	15	NA	NA	CASSGLGRDHQPQHF	TGTGCCAGCAGTGGACTAGGGAGGGACCATCAGCCCCAGCATTTT
TRBV6-6	TRBJ1-1	13	TRBD1	NA	CASSGQGYTEAFF	TGTGCCAGCAGCGGACAGGGCTATACTGAAGCTTTCTTT
TRBV7-2	TRBJ1-1	16	TRBD1	NA	CASSFWRTGGLGEAFF	TGTGCCAGCAGCTTTTGGAGGACAGGGGGCCTGGGTGAAGCTTTCTTT
TRBV30	TRBJ2-7	13	NA	NA	CAWSLKGIYEQYF	TGTGCCTGGAGTCTAAAGGGGATCTACGAGCAGTACTTC
TRBV29-1	TRBJ2-7	12	TRBD1	NA	CSVEQGAEEQYF	TGCAGCGTTGAGCAGGGGGCGGAAGAGCAGTACTTC
TRBV18	TRBJ2-7	13	TRBD1	NA	CASSQGQGVEQYF	TGTGCCAGCTCACAGGGACAGGGTGTCGAGCAGTACTTC
TRBV11-1	TRBJ2-3	15	TRBD1	NA	CASSKRDSRTDTQYF	TGTGCCAGCAGCAAAAGGGACAGTAGAACAGATACGCAGTATTTT
TRBV7-9	TRBJ1-6	13	NA	few	CASSFIYNSPLHF	TGTGCCAGCAGCTTCATCTATAATTCACCCCTCCACTTT
TRBV7-2	TRBJ2-4	16	TRBD2	NA	CASSPRLAGGGNIQYF	TGTGCCAGCAGCCCACGGCTAGCGGGGGGTGGAAACATTCAGTACTTC
TRBV25-1	TRBJ1-6	13	NA	NA	CASSLGGGSPLHF	TGTGCCAGCAGTTTGGGGGGTGGGTCACCCCTCCACTTT
TRBV5-6	TRBJ2-5	16	NA	NA	CASSLVGGPLRESQYF	TGTGCCAGCAGCTTGGTCGGGGGGCCATTAAGAGAAAGCCAGTACTTC
TRBV30	TRBJ1-1	14	NA	once	CAWSEEQGYTEAFF	TGTGCCTGGAGTGAGGAGCAGGGTTACACTGAAGCTTTCTTT
TRBV2	TRBJ2-7	12	NA	NA	CASSVVWGEQYF	TGTGCCAGCAGTGTGGTGTGGGGCGAGCAGTACTTC